This T cell receptor (beta chain) was profiled in a study of blood T cell repertoires in COVID-19. Whole-study context: Specimens from acute and convalescent COVID-19 originated in the United States, Italy and Spain.

The germline V and J ends were trimmed by 1 base and 5 bases, with 8 bases remaining between them. The CDR3 sequence is 13 residues long. The study recruited exposed participants who had met a COVID-19 case within 2 weeks before entry. Sequencing used immunoSEQ multiplex PCR; TCRdb keeps in-frame clones, though not all of them. Here the sample spans approximately 220,000 clones, 83% being singletons. V usage is TRBV12-3 or TRBV12-4 and J usage is TRBJ1-1; D call uncertain. The material sequenced was PBMCs or T cells enriched from blood (not recorded which). The TCR comes from a woman between 45 and 65 years old who had been exposed to COVID-19. The DNA of the CDR3 is TGTGCCAGCAGTTTAGAGAGGAAGACTGAAGCTTTCTTT. As protein: CASSLERKTEAFF.